One T cell receptor beta chain is described in this entry. Its antigen remains unidentified. Base quality data are lacking; no much larger clone is found one base away. The data derive from a study of CD8 T cells in Susac syndrome (dated by TCRdb to between 2019 and 2020). Background for the entire study: Repertoire sequencing was used to test whether CD8+ T cell activation and differentiation in Susac syndrome was antigen driven. Broader findings and caveats from the paper: The number of individuals in the TCR sequencing and HLA analysis was acknowledged as relatively small.

The CDR3 has 17 amino acids, counting the end cysteine and phenylalanine. The retained sequence is limited to the CDR3, 51 bases, with the frame set at the first base. According to the germline V gene (reference sequence), CDR1 reads DFQATT and CDR2 reads SNEGSKA. V loses 0 bases at its end and J loses 0 bases; junction bases beyond the gene matches: 7. Peripheral blood CD8+ and CD4+ T cells from healthy donors, Susac syndrome patients and multiple sclerosis patients were profiled by high-throughput TCR beta sequencing. The multiple sclerosis controls were treatment-naive patients who had stable or active relapsing-remitting disease and met the revised McDonald criteria. Bulk CD8+ and CD4+ T cells were purified by magnetic negative isolation, while CD8+ TEMRA cells were enriched using FACS. Blood was drawn into EDTA tubes, processed within 24 hours, and PBMCs were isolated by density gradient centrifugation. PBMCs intended for TCR sequencing were cryopreserved in liquid nitrogen and thawed later in a water bath at 37 degrees C. A purity of at least 90% was achieved for sorted or isolated CD4+, CD8+ and CD8+ TEMRA cells.

RNA was extracted using the RNeasy kit, and roughly 0.45 to 1 ug of the RNA was reverse transcribed with random hexamers. TCR beta CDR3 regions were amplified with the immunoSEQ multiplex PCR assay covering 54 Vbeta and 13 Jbeta segments. PCR amplification bias was corrected using a synthetic template baseline for primer optimization and computational correction. Per the source publication's procedure: Reads were annotated to V, D and J genes according to IMGT and were analyzed with immunoSEQ Analyzer, with only productive sequences retained. Clonality was calculated as one minus the Shannon entropy normalized by log2 of the number of productive unique sequences. Public and private clones were assessed among the 100 most prevalent clones of each patient and control. Clones were defined as Susac-specific when absent from the healthy and MS cohorts, from some 1,100 published viral clones and from other ImmuneACCESS disease sequences. TCRdb cleaned the public reads at Q25 with fastp, built clones with MiXCR and kept in-frame beta chains. Rows with one shared CDR3 protein collapse into an entry with the most common genes and DNA. TCRdb, not the authors, supplied the V and J calls. This sample has 180,000 or so distinct CDR3 sequences in its table, and about 95% of those were observed once. Of the sample, around 0.085% falls within the top ten clones.

The V gene is TRBV20-1 and the J gene is TRBJ2-7, with TRBD2 identical over 11 junction bases. This TCR was sampled from a human donor with multiple sclerosis. Sequencing input: CD4+ T cells from PBMCs. The encoded CDR3 is CSARDPKTSGVSYEQYF. The bases read TGCAGTGCTAGAGATCCAAAGACTAGCGGGGTCTCCTACGAGCAGTACTTC.